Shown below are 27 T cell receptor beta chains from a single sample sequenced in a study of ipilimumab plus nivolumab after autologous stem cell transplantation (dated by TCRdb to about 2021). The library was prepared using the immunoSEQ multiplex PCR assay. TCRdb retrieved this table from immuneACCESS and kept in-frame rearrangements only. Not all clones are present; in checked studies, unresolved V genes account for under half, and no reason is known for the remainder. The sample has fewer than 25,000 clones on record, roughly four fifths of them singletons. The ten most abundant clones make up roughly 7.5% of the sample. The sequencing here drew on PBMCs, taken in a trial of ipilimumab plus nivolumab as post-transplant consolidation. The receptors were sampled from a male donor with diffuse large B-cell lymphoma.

The CDR3 coding sequence is TGTGCCAGCAGCTCAATAACGGGGGTTCGGGGAAACACCATATATTTT. This gives the protein CASSSITGVRGNTIYF. V gene TRBV5-5 combines with J gene TRBJ1-3, with TRBD1 as a possible D gene (5 bases). The length of the CDR3 is 16 residues. Per germline, CDR1 SGHKS and CDR2 YYEKEE (reference sequence). Deletions cut 3 bases from V and 4 bases from J, with 17 bases between.

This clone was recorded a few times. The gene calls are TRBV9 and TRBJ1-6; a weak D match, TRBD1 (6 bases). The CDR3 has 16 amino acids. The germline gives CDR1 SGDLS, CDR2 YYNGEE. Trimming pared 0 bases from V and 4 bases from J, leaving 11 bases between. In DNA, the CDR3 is TGTGCCAGCAGCGTAGGAGGGGGGGTTTATAATTCACCCCTCCACTTT. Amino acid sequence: CASSVGGGVYNSPLHF.

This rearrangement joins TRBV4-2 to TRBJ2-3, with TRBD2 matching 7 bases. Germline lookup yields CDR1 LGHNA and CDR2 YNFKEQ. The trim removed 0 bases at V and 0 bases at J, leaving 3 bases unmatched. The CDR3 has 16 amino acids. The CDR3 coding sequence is TGTGCCAGCAGCCAAGAAGCTAGCGGAAGCACAGATACGCAGTATTTT. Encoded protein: CASSQEASGSTDTQYF.

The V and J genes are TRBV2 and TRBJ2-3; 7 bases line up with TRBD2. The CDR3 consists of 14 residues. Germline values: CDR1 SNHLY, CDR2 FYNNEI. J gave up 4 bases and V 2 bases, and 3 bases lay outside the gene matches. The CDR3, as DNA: TGTGCCAGCAGTGAATGGGGGAGGGCAGATACGCAGTATTTT. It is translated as CASSEWGRADTQYF.

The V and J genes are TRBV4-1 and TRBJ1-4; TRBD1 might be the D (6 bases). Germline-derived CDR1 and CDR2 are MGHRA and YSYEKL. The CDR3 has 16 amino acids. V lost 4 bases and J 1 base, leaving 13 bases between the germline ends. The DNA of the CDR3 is TGCGCCAGCAGCCTTGGGGGGCGCGGAACTAATGAAAAACTGTTTTTT. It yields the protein CASSLGGRGTNEKLFF.

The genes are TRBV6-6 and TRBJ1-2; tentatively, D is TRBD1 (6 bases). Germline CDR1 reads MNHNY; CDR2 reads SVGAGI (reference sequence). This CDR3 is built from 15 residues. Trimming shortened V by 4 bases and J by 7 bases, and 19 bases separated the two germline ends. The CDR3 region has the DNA TGTGCCAGCAGTTCGCTACCGGGACACAAGCCTGGCTACACCTTC. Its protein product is CASSSLPGHKPGYTF.

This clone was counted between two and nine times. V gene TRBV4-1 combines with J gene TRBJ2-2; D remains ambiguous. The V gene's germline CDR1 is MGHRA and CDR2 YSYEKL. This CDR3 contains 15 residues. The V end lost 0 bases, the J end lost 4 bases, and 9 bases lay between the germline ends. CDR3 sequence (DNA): TGCGCCAGCAGCCAAGAGGGCTACTCCACCGGGGAGCTGTTTTTT. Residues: CASSQEGYSTGELFF.

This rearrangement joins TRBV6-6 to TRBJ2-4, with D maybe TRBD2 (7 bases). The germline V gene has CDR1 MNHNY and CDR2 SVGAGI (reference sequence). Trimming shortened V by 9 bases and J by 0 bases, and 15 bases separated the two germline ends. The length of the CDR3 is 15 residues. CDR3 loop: CASSAGAEAKNIQYF. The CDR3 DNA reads TGTGCCAGTTCCGCGGGGGCCGAAGCCAAAAACATTCAGTACTTC.

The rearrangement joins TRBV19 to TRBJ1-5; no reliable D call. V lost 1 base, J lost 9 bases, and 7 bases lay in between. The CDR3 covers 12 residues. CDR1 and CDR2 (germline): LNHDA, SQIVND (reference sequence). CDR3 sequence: CASSIVGRPQHF. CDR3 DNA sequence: TGTGCCAGTAGTATAGTAGGGAGGCCCCAGCATTTT.

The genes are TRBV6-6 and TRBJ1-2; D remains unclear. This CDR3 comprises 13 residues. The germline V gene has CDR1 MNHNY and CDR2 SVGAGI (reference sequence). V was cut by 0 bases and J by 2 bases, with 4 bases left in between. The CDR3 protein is CASSYSANYGYTF. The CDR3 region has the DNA TGTGCCAGCAGTTACTCGGCGAACTATGGCTACACCTTC.

DNA for the CDR3: TGTGCCAGCAGTTACGAGACAGGGACCGGCTACACCTTC. Translated, it gives CASSYETGTGYTF. The chain recombines TRBV6-5 with TRBJ1-2; TRBD1 matches 7 bases. The CDR3 sequence is 13 residues long. J lost 8 bases, V lost 2 bases, and 5 bases had no gene match. The germline CDR1 and CDR2 sequences are MNHEY and SVGAGI.

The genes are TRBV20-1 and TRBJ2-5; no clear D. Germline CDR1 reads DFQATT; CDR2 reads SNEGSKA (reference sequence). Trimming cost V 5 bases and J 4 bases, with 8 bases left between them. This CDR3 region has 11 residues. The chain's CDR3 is CSAWDVETQYF. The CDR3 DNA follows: TGCAGTGCTTGGGATGTAGAGACCCAGTACTTC.

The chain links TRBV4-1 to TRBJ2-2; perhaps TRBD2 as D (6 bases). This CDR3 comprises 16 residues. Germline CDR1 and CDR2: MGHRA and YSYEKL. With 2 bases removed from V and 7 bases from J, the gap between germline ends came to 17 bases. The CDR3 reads CASSQSRLSGDGELFF. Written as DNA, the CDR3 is TGCGCCAGCAGCCAAAGTAGGCTATCGGGAGACGGGGAGCTGTTTTTT.

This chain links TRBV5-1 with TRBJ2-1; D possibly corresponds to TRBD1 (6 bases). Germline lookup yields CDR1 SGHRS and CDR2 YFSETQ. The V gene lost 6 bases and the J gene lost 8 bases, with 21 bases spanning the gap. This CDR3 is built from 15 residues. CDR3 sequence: CASTLGQTSIHEQFF. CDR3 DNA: TGCGCCAGCACCCTTGGACAGACATCGATCCATGAGCAGTTCTTC. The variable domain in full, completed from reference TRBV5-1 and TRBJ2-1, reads KAGVTQTPRYLIKTRGQQVTLSCSPISGHRSVSWYQQTPGQGLQFLFEYFSETQRNKGNFPGRFSGRQFSNSRSEMNVSTLELGDSALYLCASTLGQTSIHEQFFGPGTRLTVL.

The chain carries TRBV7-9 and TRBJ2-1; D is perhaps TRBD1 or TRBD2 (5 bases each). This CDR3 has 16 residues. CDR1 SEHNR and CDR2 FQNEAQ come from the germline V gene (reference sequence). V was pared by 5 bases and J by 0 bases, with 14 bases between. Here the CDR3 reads CASSIRAGSSYNEQFF. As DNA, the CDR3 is TGTGCCAGCAGCATACGAGCAGGGAGCTCCTACAATGAGCAGTTCTTC.

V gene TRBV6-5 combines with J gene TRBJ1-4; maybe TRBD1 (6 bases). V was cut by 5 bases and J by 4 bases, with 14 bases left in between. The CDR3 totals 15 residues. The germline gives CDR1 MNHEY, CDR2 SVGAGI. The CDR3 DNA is TGTGCCAGCAGTCCGCCAGGGGTGGGTAATGAAAAACTGTTTTTT. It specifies CASSPPGVGNEKLFF.

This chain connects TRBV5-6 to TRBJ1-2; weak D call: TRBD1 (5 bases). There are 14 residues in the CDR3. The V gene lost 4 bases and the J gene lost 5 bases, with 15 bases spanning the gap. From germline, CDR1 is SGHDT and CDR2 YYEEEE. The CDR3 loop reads CASSPQRQPYGYTF. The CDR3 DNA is TGTGCCAGCAGCCCCCAAAGACAGCCATATGGCTACACCTTC.

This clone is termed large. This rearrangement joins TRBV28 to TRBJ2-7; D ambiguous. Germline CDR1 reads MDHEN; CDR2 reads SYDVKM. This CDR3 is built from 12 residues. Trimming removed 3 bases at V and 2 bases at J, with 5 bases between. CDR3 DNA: TGTGCCAGCAGTTTGTTCCCCTACGAGCAGTACTTC. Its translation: CASSLFPYEQYF.

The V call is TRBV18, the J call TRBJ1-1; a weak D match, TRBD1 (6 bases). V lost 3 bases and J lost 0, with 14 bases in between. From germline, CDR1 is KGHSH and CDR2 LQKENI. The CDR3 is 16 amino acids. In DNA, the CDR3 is TGTGCCAGCTCACCGAGCTACGGGGGCATGAACACTGAAGCTTTCTTT. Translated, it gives CASSPSYGGMNTEAFF.

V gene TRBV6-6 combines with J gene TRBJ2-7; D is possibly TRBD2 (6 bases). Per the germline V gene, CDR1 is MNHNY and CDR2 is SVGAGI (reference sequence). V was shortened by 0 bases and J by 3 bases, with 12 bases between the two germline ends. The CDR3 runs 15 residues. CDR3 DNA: TGTGCCAGCAGTTACTCGTCTCGACTAGACTACGAGCAGTACTTC. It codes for CASSYSSRLDYEQYF.

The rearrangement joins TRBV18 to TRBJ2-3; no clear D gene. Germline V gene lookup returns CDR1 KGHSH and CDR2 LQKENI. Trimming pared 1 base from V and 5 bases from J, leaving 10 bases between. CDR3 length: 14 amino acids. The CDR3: CASSPQGSEDTQYF. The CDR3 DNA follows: TGTGCCAGCTCACCACAGGGTTCAGAAGATACGCAGTATTTT. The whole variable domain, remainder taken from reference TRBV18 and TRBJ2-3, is NAGVMQNPRHLVRRRGQEARLRCSPMKGHSHVYWYRQLPEEGLKFMVYLQKENIIDESGMPKERFSAEFPKEGPSILRIQQVVRGDSAAYFCASSPQGSEDTQYFGPGTRLTVL.

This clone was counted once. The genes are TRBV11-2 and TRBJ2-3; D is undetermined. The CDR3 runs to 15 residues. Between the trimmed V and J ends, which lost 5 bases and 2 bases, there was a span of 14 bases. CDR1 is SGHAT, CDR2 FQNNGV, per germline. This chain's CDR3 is CASSLSRQTTDTQYF. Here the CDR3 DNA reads TGTGCCAGCAGCCTATCTCGGCAAACCACAGATACGCAGTATTTT.

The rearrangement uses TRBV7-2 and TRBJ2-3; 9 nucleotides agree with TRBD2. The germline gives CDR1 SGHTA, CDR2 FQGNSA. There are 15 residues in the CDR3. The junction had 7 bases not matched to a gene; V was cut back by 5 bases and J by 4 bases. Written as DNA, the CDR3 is TGTGCCAGCAGCCCGGGACTAGCAAGTTCAGATACGCAGTATTTT. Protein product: CASSPGLASSDTQYF.

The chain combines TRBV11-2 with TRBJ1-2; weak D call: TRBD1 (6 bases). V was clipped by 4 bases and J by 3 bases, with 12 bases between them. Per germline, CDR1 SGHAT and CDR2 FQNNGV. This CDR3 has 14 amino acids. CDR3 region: CASSSSGAHYGYTF. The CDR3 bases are TGTGCCAGCAGCTCCTCGGGGGCGCACTATGGCTACACCTTC.

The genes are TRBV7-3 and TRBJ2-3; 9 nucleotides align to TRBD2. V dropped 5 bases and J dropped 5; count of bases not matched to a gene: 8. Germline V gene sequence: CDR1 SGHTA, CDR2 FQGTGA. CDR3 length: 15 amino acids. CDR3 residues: CASSARGGPRDTQYF. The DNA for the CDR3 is TGTGCCAGCAGCGCGCGGGGGGGCCCCCGAGATACGCAGTATTTT. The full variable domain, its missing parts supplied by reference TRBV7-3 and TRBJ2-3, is GAGVSQTPSNKVTEKGKYVELRCDPISGHTALYWYRQSLGQGPEFLIYFQGTGAADDSGLPNDRFFAVRPEGSVSTLKIQRTERGDSAVYLCASSARGGPRDTQYFGPGTRLTVL.

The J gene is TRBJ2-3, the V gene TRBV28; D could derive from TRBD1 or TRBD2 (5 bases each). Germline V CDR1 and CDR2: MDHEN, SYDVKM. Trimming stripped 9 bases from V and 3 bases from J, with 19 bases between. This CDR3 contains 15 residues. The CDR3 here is CASLGASSMTDTQYF. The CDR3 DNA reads TGTGCCAGTCTCGGGGCATCTAGCATGACAGATACGCAGTATTTT.

The CDR3 is CASRTVGSTGNTIYF. The CDR3 bases are TGTGCCAGCAGGACAGTAGGCTCGACTGGAAACACCATATATTTT. The chain combines TRBV2 with TRBJ1-3, with a tentative D call TRBD1 (5 bases). The CDR3 length is 15 residues. V was clipped by 6 bases and J by 2 bases, with 14 bases between them. Germline V gene lookup returns CDR1 SNHLY and CDR2 FYNNEI.